What follows are 14 T cell receptor beta chains derived from one specimen sequenced in a study of cytomegalovirus exposure and HLA in healthy donors. With 60 Vbeta and 13 Jbeta primers, the PCR was carried out. TCRdb keeps only in-frame clones here, not all; method: immunoSEQ multiplex PCR. This sample contains 150,000 to 200,000 clones. The sample comprised PBMCs. The receptors were sampled from a boy between 10 and 17 years old in good health and CMV-seronegative.

The chain combines TRBV9 with TRBJ2-7; D is uncertain. Germline CDR1 SGDLS, CDR2 YYNGEE. CDR3 length equals 12 residues. V gave up 5 bases and J gave up 5 bases, with 11 bases separating them. CDR3 loop: CASSTNTHEQYF. Here the CDR3 DNA reads TGTGCCAGCAGTACTAATACACACGAGCAGTACTTC.

V is TRBV7-2 and J is TRBJ1-2, with unresolved D. Germline loops: CDR1 SGHTA, CDR2 FQGNSA. The CDR3 spans 14 residues. Trimming took 7 bases from V and 2 from J, leaving 14 bases between them. The CDR3 here is CASTPRRGNYGYTF. In DNA form, the CDR3 reads TGTGCCAGCACCCCCAGGCGGGGAAACTATGGCTACACCTTC.

The chain employs TRBV6-1 and TRBJ2-7, with 14 bases identical to TRBD2. Germline CDR1 and CDR2: MNHNS and SASEGT. The CDR3 has 17 amino acids. J was trimmed by 5 bases and V by 6 bases; bases with no gene match: 12. The DNA for the CDR3 is TGTGCCAGCAGAGAAAGAACCGGACTAGCGGGGGGTAACGAGCAGTACTTC. It translates to CASRERTGLAGGNEQYF.

V gene TRBV5-1 combines with J gene TRBJ1-1; D possibly corresponds to TRBD1 (5 bases). There are 16 residues in the CDR3. Trimming stripped 0 bases from V and 0 bases from J, with 12 bases between. CDR1 SGHRS and CDR2 YFSETQ come from the germline V gene. CDR3 amino acids: CASSLAGPGMNTEAFF. The CDR3 DNA follows: TGCGCCAGCAGCTTGGCCGGCCCAGGGATGAACACTGAAGCTTTCTTT.

The CDR3: CASSLKGGGYGYTF. DNA of the CDR3: TGTGCCAGCAGCTTAAAAGGGGGCGGCTATGGCTACACCTTC. V is TRBV5-6 and J is TRBJ1-2; 7 bases map to TRBD1. The CDR3 is 14 residues long. CDR1 and CDR2 (germline): SGHDT, YYEEEE. The junction had 5 bases not matched to a gene; V was cut back by 2 bases and J by 4 bases.

The CDR3 nucleotides are TGTGCCTGGACCCGGGATTCACCCCTCCACTTT. Amino acid sequence: CAWTRDSPLHF. This sequence joins TRBV30 and TRBJ1-6; D ambiguous. Germline V gives CDR1 GTSNPN, CDR2 SVGIG (reference sequence). CDR3 length equals 11 residues. The V end was cut by 4 bases, the J end by 8 bases, with 6 bases between.

V gene TRBV7-3 combines with J gene TRBJ2-3; TRBD2 aligns across 15 bases. V lost 1 base and J lost 7; bases outside the gene matches: 9. The CDR3 extends over 18 amino acids. CDR1 and CDR2 from the germline V gene are SGHTA and FQGTGA. The CDR3, as DNA: TGTGCCAGCAGCTTAATCCCGGGACTAGCGGGGGGCTTGCATACGCAGTATTTT. Amino acids: CASSLIPGLAGGLHTQYF.

The rearrangement uses TRBV28 and TRBJ2-7, with D tentatively TRBD1 (6 bases). The CDR3 contains 16 residues. Trimming removed 7 bases at V and 0 bases at J, with 19 bases between. Germline CDR1 reads MDHEN; CDR2 reads SYDVKM. In DNA, the CDR3 is TGTGCCAGCATCCCTCGGCGCCCGGGACACTCCTACGAGCAGTACTTC. This encodes CASIPRRPGHSYEQYF.

To note about this clone: Sequence at one end of the junction differs from germline and may be a read error. V is TRBV7-9 and J is TRBJ1-2; D perhaps matches TRBD1 (6 bases). This CDR3 comprises 13 residues. The V gene's germline CDR1 is SEHNR and CDR2 FQNEAQ (reference sequence). Written as DNA, the CDR3 is TGTGCCAGCAGCTTAGGTTCTGGACAGTTAGGGGTCTTC. Its protein product is CASSLGSGQLGVF.

The V and J genes are TRBV6-5 and TRBJ2-1, with D possibly matching TRBD1 (6 bases). V was pared by 6 bases and J by 3 bases, with 12 bases between. The CDR3 sequence is 14 residues long. Germline values: CDR1 MNHEY, CDR2 SVGAGI. Here the CDR3 DNA reads TGTGCCAGCAGCCTGGACAGCGACTACAATGAGCAGTTCTTC. Translating it yields CASSLDSDYNEQFF.

V gene TRBV30 combines with J gene TRBJ2-5; D gene unclear. The J call could be wrong; TRBJ2-7 is a better fit for the DNA end. The CDR3 extends over 14 amino acids. Germline CDR1 and CDR2: GTSNPN and SVGIG (reference sequence). The chain's CDR3 is CAWRGSGNSYEQYF. In DNA form, the CDR3 reads TGTGCCTGGAGGGGCTCCGGCAACTCCTACGAGCAGTACTTC.

V gene TRBV11-2 combines with J gene TRBJ1-1, with D possibly TRBD1 on 5 matching bases. The CDR3 totals 16 residues. V gave up 5 bases and J gave up 1 base, with 17 bases separating them. Germline V gene data show CDR1 as SGHAT and CDR2 as FQNNGV. The CDR3 nucleotides read TGTGCCAGCAGCCCCATCGCCCGACAGACGAACACTGAAGCTTTCTTT. Translation: CASSPIARQTNTEAFF.

The chain recombines TRBV30 with TRBJ2-3, with 10 bases fitting TRBD2. The germline gives CDR1 GTSNPN, CDR2 SVGIG (reference sequence). V lost 0 bases and J lost 0; bases outside the gene matches: 12. There are 19 residues in the CDR3. The CDR3: CAWSVPLPLTSGSTDTQYF. DNA for the CDR3: TGTGCCTGGAGTGTTCCTCTCCCCCTGACTAGCGGGAGCACAGATACGCAGTATTTT.

This chain links TRBV9 with TRBJ1-2; tentatively, D is TRBD1 (6 bases). The CDR3 is made up of 15 amino acids. V was clipped by 3 bases and J by 3 bases, with 15 bases between them. Germline V gene data show CDR1 as SGDLS and CDR2 as YYNGEE. The DNA for the CDR3 is TGTGCCAGCAGCGGCGCAAGGGGGGGAGACTATGGCTACACCTTC. Translating gives CASSGARGGDYGYTF.